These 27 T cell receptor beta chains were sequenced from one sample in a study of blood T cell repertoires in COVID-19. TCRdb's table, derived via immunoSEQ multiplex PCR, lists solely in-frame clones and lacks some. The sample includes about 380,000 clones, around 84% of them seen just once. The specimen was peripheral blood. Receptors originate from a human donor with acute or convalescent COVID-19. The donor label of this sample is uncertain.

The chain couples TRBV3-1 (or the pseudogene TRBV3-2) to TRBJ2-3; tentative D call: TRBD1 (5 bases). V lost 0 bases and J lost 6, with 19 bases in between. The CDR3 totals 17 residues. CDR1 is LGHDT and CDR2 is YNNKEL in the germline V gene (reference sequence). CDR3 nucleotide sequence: TGTGCCAGCAGCCAAGATCGCGCAGGGCTATATGTGGATACGCAGTATTTT. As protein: CASSQDRAGLYVDTQYF.

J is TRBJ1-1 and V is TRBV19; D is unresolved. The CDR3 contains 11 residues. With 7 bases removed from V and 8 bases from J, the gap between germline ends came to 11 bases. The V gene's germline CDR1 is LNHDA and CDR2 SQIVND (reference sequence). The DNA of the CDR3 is TGTGCCAGTACGATCGGGTTAGAAGCTTTCTTT. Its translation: CASTIGLEAFF. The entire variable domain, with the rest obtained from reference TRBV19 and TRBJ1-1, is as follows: DGGITQSPKYLFRKEGQNVTLSCEQNLNHDAMYWYRQDPGQGLRLIYYSQIVNDFQKGDIAEGYSVSREKKESFPLTVTSAQKNPTAFYLCASTIGLEAFFGQGTRLTVV.

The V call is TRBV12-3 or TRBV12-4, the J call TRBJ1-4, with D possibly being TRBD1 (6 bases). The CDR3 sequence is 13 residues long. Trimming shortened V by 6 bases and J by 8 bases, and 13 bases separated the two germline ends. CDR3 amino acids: CASSNTRGEKLFF. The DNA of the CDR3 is TGTGCCAGCAGCAATACTAGGGGGGAAAAACTGTTTTTT.

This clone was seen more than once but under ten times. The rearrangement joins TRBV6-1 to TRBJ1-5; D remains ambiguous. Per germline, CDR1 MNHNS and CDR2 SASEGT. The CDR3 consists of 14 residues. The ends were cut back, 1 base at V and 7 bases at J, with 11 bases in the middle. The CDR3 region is CASSEDSRTQPQHF. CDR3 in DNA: TGTGCCAGCAGTGAAGACAGCCGTACGCAGCCCCAGCATTTT.

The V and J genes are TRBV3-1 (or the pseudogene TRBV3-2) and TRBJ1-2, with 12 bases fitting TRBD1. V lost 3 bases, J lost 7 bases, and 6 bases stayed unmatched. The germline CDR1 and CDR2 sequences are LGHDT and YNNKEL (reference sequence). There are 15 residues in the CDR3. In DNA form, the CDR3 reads TGTGCCAGCAGCCAGTGGGACAGGGGGCGGGGTGGCTACACCTTC. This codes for CASSQWDRGRGGYTF.

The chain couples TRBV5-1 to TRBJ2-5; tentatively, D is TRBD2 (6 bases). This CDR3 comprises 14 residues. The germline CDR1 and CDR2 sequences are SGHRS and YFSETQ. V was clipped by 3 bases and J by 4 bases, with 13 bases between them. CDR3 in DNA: TGCGCCAGCAGCTCCCTTTTGGGGGGAGAGACCCAGTACTTC. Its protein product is CASSSLLGGETQYF.

CDR3 DNA sequence: TGTGCCAGCACCCTGGACAGGGGGTATAATGAAAAACTGTTTTTT. Translated: CASTLDRGYNEKLFF. The rearrangement links TRBV7-9 to TRBJ1-4, with 10 bases identical to TRBD1. The CDR3 is 15 residues long. CDR1 is SEHNR, CDR2 FQNEAQ, per germline (reference sequence). V lost 7 bases and J lost 4; bases outside the gene matches: 6.

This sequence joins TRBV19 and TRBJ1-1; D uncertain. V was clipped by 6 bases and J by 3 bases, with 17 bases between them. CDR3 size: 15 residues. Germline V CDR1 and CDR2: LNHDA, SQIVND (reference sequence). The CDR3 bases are TGTGCCAGTAGGAGGGAGGAGGGTTCGTACACTGAAGCTTTCTTT. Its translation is CASRREEGSYTEAFF.

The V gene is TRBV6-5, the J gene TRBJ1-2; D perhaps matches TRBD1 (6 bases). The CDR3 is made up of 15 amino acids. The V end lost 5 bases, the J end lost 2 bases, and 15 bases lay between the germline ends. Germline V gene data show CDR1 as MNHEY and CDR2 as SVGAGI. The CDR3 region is CASSLPGTQNYGYTF. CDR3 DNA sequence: TGTGCCAGCAGTCTCCCCGGGACACAGAACTATGGCTACACCTTC.

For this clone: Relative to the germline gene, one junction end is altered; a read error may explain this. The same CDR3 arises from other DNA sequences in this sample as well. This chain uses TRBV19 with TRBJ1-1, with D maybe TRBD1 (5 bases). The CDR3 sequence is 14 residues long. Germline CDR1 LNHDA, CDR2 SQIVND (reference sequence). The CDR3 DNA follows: TGTGCTAGTAGTATTGCAGGGTTGAACACTGAAGCTTTCTTT. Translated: CASSIAGLNTEAFF.

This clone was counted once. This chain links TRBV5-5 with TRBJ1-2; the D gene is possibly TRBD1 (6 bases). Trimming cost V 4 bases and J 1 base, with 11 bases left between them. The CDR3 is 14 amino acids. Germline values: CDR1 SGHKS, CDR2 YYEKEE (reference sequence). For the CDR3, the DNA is TGTGCCAGCAGCCCGGACAGAGTTAACTATGGCTACACCTTC. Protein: CASSPDRVNYGYTF.

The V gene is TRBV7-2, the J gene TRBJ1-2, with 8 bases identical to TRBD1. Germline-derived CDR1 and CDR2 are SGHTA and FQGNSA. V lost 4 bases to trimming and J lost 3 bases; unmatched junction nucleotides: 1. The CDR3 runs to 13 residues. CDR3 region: CASSSGQDYGYTF. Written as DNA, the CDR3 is TGTGCCAGCAGCTCGGGACAGGACTATGGCTACACCTTC.

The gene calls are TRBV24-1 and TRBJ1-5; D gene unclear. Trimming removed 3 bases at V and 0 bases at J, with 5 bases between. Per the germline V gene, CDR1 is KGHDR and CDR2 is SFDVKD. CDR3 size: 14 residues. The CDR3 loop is CATSDPSSNQPQHF. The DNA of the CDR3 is TGTGCCACCAGTGATCCTTCTAGCAATCAGCCCCAGCATTTT.

CDR3 loop: CAWARDRIEAFF. DNA of the CDR3: TGTGCCTGGGCGCGGGATCGGATTGAAGCTTTCTTT. V and J are TRBV30 and TRBJ1-1; no firm D call. The CDR3 totals 12 residues. V was trimmed by 5 bases and J by 7 bases, leaving 14 bases between them. Germline CDR1 GTSNPN, CDR2 SVGIG (reference sequence).

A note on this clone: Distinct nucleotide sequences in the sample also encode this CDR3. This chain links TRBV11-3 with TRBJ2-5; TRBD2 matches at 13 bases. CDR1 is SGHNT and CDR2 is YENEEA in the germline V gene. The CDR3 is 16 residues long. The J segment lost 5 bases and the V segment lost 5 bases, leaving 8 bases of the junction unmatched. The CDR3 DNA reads TGTGCCAGCAGCCGGAGACTAGCGGGAGGTCGTGAGACCCAGTACTTC. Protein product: CASSRRLAGGRETQYF.

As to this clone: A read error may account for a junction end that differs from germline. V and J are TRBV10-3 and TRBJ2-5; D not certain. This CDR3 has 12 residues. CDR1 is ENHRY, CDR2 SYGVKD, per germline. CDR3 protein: CAISGHQEAQYF. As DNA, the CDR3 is TGTGCCATCAGTGGTCACCAAGAGGCCCAGTACTTC.

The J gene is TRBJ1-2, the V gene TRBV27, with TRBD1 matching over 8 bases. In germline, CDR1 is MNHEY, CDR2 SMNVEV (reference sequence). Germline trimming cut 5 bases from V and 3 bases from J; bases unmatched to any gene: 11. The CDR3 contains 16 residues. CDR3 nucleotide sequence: TGTGCCAGCAGTCAGGGGGCGTCCCCTCGCGACTATGGCTACACCTTC. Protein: CASSQGASPRDYGYTF.

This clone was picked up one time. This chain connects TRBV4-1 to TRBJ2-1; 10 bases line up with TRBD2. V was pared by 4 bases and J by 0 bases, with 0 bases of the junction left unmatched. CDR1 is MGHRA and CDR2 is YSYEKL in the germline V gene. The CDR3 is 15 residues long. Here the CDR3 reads CASSPSGSSYNEQFF. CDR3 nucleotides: TGCGCCAGCAGCCCTAGCGGGAGCTCCTACAATGAGCAGTTCTTC.

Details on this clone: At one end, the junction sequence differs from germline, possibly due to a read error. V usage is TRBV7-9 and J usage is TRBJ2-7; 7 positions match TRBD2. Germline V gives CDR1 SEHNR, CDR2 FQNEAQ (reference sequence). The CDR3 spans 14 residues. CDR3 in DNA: TGTGCCAGCAGCTTAAGGGAGGGCTCCCACGAGCAGTACTTC. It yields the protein CASSLREGSHEQYF. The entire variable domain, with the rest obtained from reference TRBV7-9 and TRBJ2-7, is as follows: DTGVSQNPRHKITKRGQNVTFRCDPISEHNRLYWYRQTLGQGPEFLTYFQNEAQLEKSRLLSDRFSAERPKGSFSTLEIQRTEQGDSAMYLCASSLREGSHEQYFGPGTRLTVT.

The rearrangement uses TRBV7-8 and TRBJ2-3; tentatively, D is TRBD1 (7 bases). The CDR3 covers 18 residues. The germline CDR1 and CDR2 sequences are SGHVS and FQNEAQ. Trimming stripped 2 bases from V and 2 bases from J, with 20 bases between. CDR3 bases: TGTGCCAGCAGCTTAAGGGGGCAGAGGAGGGTGGTCACAGATACGCAGTATTTT. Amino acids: CASSLRGQRRVVTDTQYF.

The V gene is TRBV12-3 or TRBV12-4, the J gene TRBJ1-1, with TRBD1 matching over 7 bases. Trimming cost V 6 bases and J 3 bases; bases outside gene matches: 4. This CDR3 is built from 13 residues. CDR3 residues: CASRRQGHTEAFF. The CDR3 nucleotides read TGTGCCAGCAGGAGACAGGGCCACACTGAAGCTTTCTTT.

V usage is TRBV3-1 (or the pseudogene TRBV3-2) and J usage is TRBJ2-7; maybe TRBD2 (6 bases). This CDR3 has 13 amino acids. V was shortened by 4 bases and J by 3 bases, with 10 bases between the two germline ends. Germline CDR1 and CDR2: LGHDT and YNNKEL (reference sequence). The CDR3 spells CASSRTNGYEQYF. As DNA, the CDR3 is TGTGCCAGCAGCCGGACTAACGGCTACGAGCAGTACTTC.

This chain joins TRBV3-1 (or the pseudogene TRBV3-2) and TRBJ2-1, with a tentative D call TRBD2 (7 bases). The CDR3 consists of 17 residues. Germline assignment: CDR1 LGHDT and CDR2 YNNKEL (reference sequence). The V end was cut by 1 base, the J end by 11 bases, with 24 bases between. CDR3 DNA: TGTGCCAGCAGCCAAGCCTCGACTAGTGGGGGCGGGGGAAAGCAGTTCTTC. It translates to CASSQASTSGGGGKQFF.

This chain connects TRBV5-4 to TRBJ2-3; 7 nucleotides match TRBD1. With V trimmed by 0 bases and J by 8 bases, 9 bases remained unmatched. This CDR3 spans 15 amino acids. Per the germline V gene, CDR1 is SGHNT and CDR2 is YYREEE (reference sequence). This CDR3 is CASSLVPQGDTTQYF. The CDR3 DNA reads TGTGCCAGCAGCTTGGTCCCCCAGGGGGATACTACGCAGTATTTT.

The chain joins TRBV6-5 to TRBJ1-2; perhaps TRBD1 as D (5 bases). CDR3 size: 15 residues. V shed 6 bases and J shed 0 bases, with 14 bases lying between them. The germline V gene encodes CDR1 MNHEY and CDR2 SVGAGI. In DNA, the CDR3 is TGTGCCAGCAGCCGCCAGGGCGCTGCTAACTATGGCTACACCTTC. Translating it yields CASSRQGAANYGYTF.

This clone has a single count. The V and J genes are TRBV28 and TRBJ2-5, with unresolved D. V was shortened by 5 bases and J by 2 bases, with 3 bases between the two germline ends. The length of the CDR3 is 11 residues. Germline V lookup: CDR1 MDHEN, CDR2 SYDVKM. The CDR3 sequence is CASSHQETQYF. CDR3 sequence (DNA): TGTGCCAGCAGTCATCAAGAGACCCAGTACTTC.

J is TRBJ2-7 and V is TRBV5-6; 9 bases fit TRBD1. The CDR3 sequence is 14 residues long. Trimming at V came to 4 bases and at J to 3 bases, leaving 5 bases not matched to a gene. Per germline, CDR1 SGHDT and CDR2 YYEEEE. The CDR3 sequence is CASSLRQGVYEQYF. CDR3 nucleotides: TGTGCCAGCAGCCTAAGACAGGGGGTCTACGAGCAGTACTTC.